This section outlines one TCR beta chain sequence together with its context. Antigen: not known. The data were taken from a study of T cell responses to AZD1222 COVID-19 vaccine. Broader study findings: Baseline seropositivity characterized only six AZD1222 recipients. Donors were largely white British and mainly female; clonal diversity was possibly underestimated.

The table came from immunoSEQ multiplex PCR; TCRdb's copy has only in-frame clones and leaves some out. The sample records some 150,000 clones, about 87% being singletons. Analysis merged second doses at about 4 or about 12 weeks. This CDR3 contains 15 residues. Trimming removed 5 bases from V and 4 bases from J; junction bases left unmatched: 4. Germline V gene lookup returns CDR1 MDHEN and CDR2 SYDVKM. Sequencing used peripheral blood, obtained 28 days after the second AZD1222 dose. The clonotype comes from an adult who received the AZD1222 COVID-19 vaccine. The rearrangement uses TRBV28 and TRBJ2-2, with TRBD1 matching 10 bases. The CDR3 nucleotides read TGTGCCAGCAGTAACCGGGACAGGGGCACCGGGGAGCTGTTTTTT. Translated, it gives CASSNRDRGTGELFF.